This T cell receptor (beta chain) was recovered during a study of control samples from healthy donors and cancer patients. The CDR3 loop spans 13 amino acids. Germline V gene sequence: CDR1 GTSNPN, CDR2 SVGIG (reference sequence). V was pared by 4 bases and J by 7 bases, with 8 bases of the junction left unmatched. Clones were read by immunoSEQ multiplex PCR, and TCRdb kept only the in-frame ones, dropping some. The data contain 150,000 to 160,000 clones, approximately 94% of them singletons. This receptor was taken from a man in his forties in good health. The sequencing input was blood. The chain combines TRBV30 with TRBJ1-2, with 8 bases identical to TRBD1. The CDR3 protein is CAWTLNRGGGYTF. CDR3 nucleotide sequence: TGTGCCTGGACCCTCAACAGGGGGGGTGGCTACACCTTC.